Shown below are 19 T cell receptor beta chains from a single sample sequenced in a study of Graves' ophthalmopathy and Graves' hyperthyroidism. RNA transcripts were the template, and TCR beta CDR3 regions were amplified from them. Amplification began with first-round RT-PCR using HTBI primers, then second-round multiplex PCR was performed. Via MiXCR, TCRdb re-called the multiplex PCR reads, giving one row per CDR3 protein. Altogether 500,000 to 600,000 distinct CDR3 sequences are present, just under 40% being singletons, with the ten largest covering about 4.2%. The material sequenced was peripheral blood or thyroid tissue (not recorded which). The receptors were sampled from an adult man with Graves' hyperthyroidism.

This clonotype came up many times. The rearrangement joins TRBV20-1 to TRBJ2-7, with TRBD2 matching over 9 bases. The CDR3 has 14 amino acids. V trimming: 3 bases; J trimming: 0 bases; junction bases outside the gene matches: 3. Germline assignment: CDR1 DFQATT and CDR2 SNEGSKA (reference sequence). CDR3 in amino acids: CSASGTSNSYEQYF. CDR3 sequence (DNA): TGCAGTGCTAGCGGGACTAGCAACTCCTACGAGCAGTACTTC.

This clonotype was found a few times. V is TRBV24-1 and J is TRBJ2-3, with 11 bases that match TRBD2. Germline V lookup: CDR1 KGHDR, CDR2 SFDVKD. The CDR3 loop spans 17 amino acids. Trimming cost V 4 bases and J 2 bases; bases outside gene matches: 7. The CDR3 is CATSDPGLAADTDTQYF. As DNA, the CDR3 is TGTGCCACCAGTGACCCGGGACTAGCGGCAGACACAGATACGCAGTATTTT.

V gene TRBV5-5 combines with J gene TRBJ2-2; TRBD2 might be the D (6 bases). V was pared by 1 base and J by 4 bases, with 11 bases between. Germline-derived CDR1 and CDR2 are SGHKS and YYEKEE (reference sequence). This CDR3 has 15 amino acids. CDR3 nucleotide sequence: TGTGCCAGCAGCTTGCGGGGGTCGAGCACCGGGGAGCTGTTTTTT. Protein sequence: CASSLRGSSTGELFF.

This chain joins TRBV9 and TRBJ1-3, with D maybe TRBD1 (5 bases). The CDR3 runs to 17 residues. Germline CDR1 SGDLS, CDR2 YYNGEE. V was shortened by 0 bases and J by 4 bases, with 17 bases between the two germline ends. The CDR3 spells CASSVAPSGRTGNTIYF. In DNA form, the CDR3 reads TGTGCCAGCAGCGTAGCCCCTAGCGGGAGGACAGGAAACACCATATATTTT.

V is TRBV12-3 or TRBV12-4 and J is TRBJ2-7; D is uncertain. The closer fit of TRBJ2-1 to the DNA end suggests the J call may be wrong. The CDR3 contains 13 residues. CDR3 in DNA: TGTGCCAGCAGTTTGGAGACGGACAATGAGCAGTTCTTC. Translated, it gives CASSLETDNEQFF.

In this sample, this clonotype turned up a few times. The chain has TRBV29-1 and TRBJ2-5; TRBD1 aligns across 10 bases. Per the germline V gene, CDR1 is SQVTM and CDR2 is ANQGSEA. This CDR3 spans 12 amino acids. The junction had 5 bases not matched to a gene; V was cut back by 6 bases and J by 7 bases. Here the CDR3 reads CSVTGTGVTQYF. For the CDR3, the DNA is TGCAGCGTCACCGGGACAGGGGTGACCCAGTACTTC.

V usage is TRBV19 and J usage is TRBJ2-1; 7 bases map to TRBD2. Germline CDR1 and CDR2: LNHDA and SQIVND (reference sequence). CDR3 size: 15 residues. The V segment lost 3 bases and the J segment 2 bases; nucleotides outside the gene matches: 4. The CDR3 sequence is CASSIRGGTYNEQFF. CDR3 nucleotides: TGTGCCAGTAGTATCCGCGGGGGTACCTACAATGAGCAGTTCTTC.

Turning to this clonotype: One end of the junction varies from germline; a read error may be responsible. The chain has TRBV20-1 and TRBJ1-5; the D gene is possibly TRBD1 (6 bases). The CDR3 loop spans 14 amino acids. Germline V gives CDR1 DFQATT, CDR2 SNEGSKA (reference sequence). This CDR3 is CSAGGTGGNQPRHF. The DNA for the CDR3 is TGCAGTGCTGGGGGTACCGGGGGCAATCAGCCCCGGCATTTT.

This clonotype was seen repeatedly, ten times or more. The chain joins TRBV20-1 to TRBJ1-1; D remains ambiguous. V was cut by 0 bases and J by 0 bases, with 11 bases left in between. Germline assignment: CDR1 DFQATT and CDR2 SNEGSKA (reference sequence). The CDR3 has 15 amino acids. The CDR3 nucleotides are TGCAGTGCTAGAGATCGAAGGAGGCTGAACACTGAAGCTTTCTTT. Its protein product is CSARDRRRLNTEAFF.

This clonotype was counted at least ten times. This chain uses TRBV19 with TRBJ1-2; D remains unclear. With 3 bases removed from V and 8 bases from J, the gap between germline ends came to 13 bases. Germline values: CDR1 LNHDA, CDR2 SQIVND (reference sequence). This CDR3 spans 13 amino acids. The CDR3 region is CASSIQDSYGYTF. DNA of the CDR3: TGTGCCAGTAGTATTCAGGACTCTTACGGCTACACCTTC.

This clonotype was counted ten times or more. This sequence joins TRBV12-3 or TRBV12-4 and TRBJ2-2; D might be TRBD2 (5 bases). V lost 3 bases and J lost 3, with 11 bases in between. The CDR3 has 15 amino acids. As DNA, the CDR3 is TGTGCCAGCAGTTTCGGGCGGGTAGACACCGGGGAGCTGTTTTTT. Its protein is CASSFGRVDTGELFF.

This clonotype was counted many times. The V gene is TRBV20-1, the J gene TRBJ1-4, with D unresolved. This CDR3 spans 14 amino acids. V lost 1 base, J lost 4 bases, and 10 bases lay in between. Germline lookup yields CDR1 DFQATT and CDR2 SNEGSKA (reference sequence). The CDR3 nucleotides are TGCAGTGCTAGAGGCGGGAATCTTAATGAAAAACTGTTTTTT. Translating it yields CSARGGNLNEKLFF.

The chain joins TRBV7-9 to TRBJ2-7; 8 nucleotides agree with TRBD1. The CDR3 loop spans 15 amino acids. V gave up 5 bases and J gave up 3 bases; unmatched junction bases: 9. Germline values: CDR1 SEHNR, CDR2 FQNEAQ (reference sequence). The CDR3 DNA follows: TGTGCCAGCAGCCGGACAGGGAATGGGGTCTACGAGCAGTACTTC. As protein: CASSRTGNGVYEQYF. The variable domain in full, with the rest retrieved from reference TRBV7-9 and TRBJ2-7, is DTGVSQNPRHKITKRGQNVTFRCDPISEHNRLYWYRQTLGQGPEFLTYFQNEAQLEKSRLLSDRFSAERPKGSFSTLEIQRTEQGDSAMYLCASSRTGNGVYEQYFGPGTRLTVT.

Turning to this clonotype: The junction differs from germline at one of its ends, possibly a read error. The rearrangement uses TRBV10-3 and TRBJ1-2, with 8 bases identical to TRBD1. Looked up from germline, CDR1 is ENHRY and CDR2 is SYGVKD. This CDR3 has 16 amino acids. CDR3 DNA: TGTGCCAGCAGTTACGGGCGGGCAGGGGGCGACTATGGCTACACCTTC. This sequence encodes CASSYGRAGGDYGYTF.

This chain links TRBV15 with TRBJ1-5, with D maybe TRBD1 (5 bases). V lost 0 bases and J lost 4, with 19 bases in between. Germline CDR1 LNHNV, CDR2 YYDKDF (reference sequence). This CDR3 is built from 18 residues. CDR3 residues: CATSRDGAGNSVNQPQHF. CDR3 in DNA: TGTGCCACCAGCAGAGACGGAGCAGGGAACAGCGTTAATCAGCCCCAGCATTTT.

This clonotype was seen more than once but under ten times. The V call is TRBV5-4, the J call TRBJ1-2, with 8 bases lining up with TRBD1. Germline trimming cut 4 bases from V and 8 bases from J; bases unmatched to any gene: 10. The CDR3 is 14 residues long. The germline V gene encodes CDR1 SGHNT and CDR2 YYREEE (reference sequence). The CDR3 spells CASSPDATGAGYTF. As DNA, the CDR3 is TGTGCCAGCAGCCCGGATGCGACAGGGGCCGGCTACACCTTC.

There are many counts of this clonotype. The chain recombines TRBV27 with TRBJ2-5; 7 bases fit TRBD2. Germline CDR1 reads MNHEY; CDR2 reads SMNVEV (reference sequence). The CDR3 runs to 15 residues. Unmatched junction bases numbered 9, after V lost 3 bases and J lost 5 bases. CDR3 sequence: CASSFTTSRRETQYF. The CDR3 DNA is TGTGCCAGCAGTTTCACGACTAGCCGACGGGAGACCCAGTACTTC.

This clonotype appeared many times. V and J are TRBV25-1 and TRBJ2-7; unclear D gene. V dropped 2 bases and J dropped 6 bases, with 11 bases sitting between them. CDR3 length equals 13 residues. Germline CDR1 reads MGHDK; CDR2 reads SYGVNS. The CDR3 region has the DNA TGTGCCAGCAGTGAAGGGTCGACCCCCGAGCAGTACTTC. This sequence encodes CASSEGSTPEQYF.

This clonotype was observed at least ten times. At one boundary the junction diverges from the germline segment, which might be a read error. This chain uses TRBV10-3 with TRBJ2-7, with D perhaps TRBD1 (6 bases). Germline V CDR1 and CDR2: ENHRY, SYGVKD. This CDR3 has 12 amino acids. DNA for the CDR3: TGTGCCATCAGCGACCCCCGGGACACCATCCTCTTC. Translated: CAISDPRDTILF.